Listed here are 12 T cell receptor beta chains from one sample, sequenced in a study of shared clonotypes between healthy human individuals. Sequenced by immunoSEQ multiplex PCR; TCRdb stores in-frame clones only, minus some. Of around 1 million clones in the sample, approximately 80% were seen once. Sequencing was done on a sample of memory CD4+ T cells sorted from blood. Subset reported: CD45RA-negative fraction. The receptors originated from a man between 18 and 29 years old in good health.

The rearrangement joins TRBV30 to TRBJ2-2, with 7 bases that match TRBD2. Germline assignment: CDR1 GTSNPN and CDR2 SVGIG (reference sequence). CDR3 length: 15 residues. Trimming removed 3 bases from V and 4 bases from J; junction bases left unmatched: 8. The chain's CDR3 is CAWSGWRGSTGELFF. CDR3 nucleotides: TGTGCCTGGAGCGGGTGGCGGGGGAGCACCGGGGAGCTGTTTTTT.

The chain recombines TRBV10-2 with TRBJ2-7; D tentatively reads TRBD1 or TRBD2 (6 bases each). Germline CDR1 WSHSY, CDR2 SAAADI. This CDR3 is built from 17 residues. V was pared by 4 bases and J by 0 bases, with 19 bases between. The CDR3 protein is CASSGSKGGGSSYEQYF. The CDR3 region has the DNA TGCGCCAGCAGTGGGTCTAAAGGAGGGGGAAGCTCCTACGAGCAGTACTTC.

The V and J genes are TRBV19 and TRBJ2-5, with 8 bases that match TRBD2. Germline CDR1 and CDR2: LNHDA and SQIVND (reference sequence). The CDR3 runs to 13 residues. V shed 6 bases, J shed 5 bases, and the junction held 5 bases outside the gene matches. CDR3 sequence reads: CASRVAGTETQYF. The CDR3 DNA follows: TGTGCCAGTAGAGTAGCGGGGACGGAGACCCAGTACTTC.

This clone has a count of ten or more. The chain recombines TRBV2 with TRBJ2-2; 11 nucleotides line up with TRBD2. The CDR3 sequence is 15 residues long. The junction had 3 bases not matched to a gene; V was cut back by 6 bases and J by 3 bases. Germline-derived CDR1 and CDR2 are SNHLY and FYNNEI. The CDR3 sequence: CASRGLAEDTGELFF. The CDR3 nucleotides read TGTGCCAGCAGGGGACTAGCGGAAGACACCGGGGAGCTGTTTTTT.

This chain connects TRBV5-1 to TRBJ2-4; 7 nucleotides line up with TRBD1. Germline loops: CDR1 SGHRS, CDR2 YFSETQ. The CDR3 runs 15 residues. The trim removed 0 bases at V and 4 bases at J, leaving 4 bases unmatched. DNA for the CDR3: TGCGCCAGCAGCTTGGAGACAGGGACAAAAAACATTCAGTACTTC. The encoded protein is CASSLETGTKNIQYF.

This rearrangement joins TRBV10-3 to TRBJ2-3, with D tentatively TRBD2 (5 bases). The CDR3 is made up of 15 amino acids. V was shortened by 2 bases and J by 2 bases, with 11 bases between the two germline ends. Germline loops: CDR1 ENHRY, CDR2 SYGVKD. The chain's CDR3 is CAISEPSRDTDTQYF. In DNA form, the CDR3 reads TGTGCCATCAGTGAGCCCTCCCGGGACACAGATACGCAGTATTTT.

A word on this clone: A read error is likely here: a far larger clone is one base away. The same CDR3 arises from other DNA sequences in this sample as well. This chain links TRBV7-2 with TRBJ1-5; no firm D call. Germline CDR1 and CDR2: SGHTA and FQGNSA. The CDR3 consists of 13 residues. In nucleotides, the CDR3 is TGCGCCAGCAGCGTCCGGGGCAATCAGCCCCAGCATTTT. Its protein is CASSVRGNQPQHF.

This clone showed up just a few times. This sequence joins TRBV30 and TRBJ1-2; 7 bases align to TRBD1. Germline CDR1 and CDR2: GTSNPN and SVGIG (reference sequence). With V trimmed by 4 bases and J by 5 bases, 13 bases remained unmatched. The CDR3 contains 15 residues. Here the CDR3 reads CAWTRGRGRRYGYTF. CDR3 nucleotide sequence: TGTGCCTGGACCCGGGGGAGGGGGCGCCGGTATGGCTACACCTTC.

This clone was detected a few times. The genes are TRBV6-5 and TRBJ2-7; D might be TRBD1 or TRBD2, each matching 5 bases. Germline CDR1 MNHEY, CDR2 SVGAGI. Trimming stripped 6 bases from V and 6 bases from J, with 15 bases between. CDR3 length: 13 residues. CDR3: CASSRDGGVEQYF. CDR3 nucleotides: TGTGCCAGCAGCCGGGACGGTGGTGTCGAGCAGTACTTC.

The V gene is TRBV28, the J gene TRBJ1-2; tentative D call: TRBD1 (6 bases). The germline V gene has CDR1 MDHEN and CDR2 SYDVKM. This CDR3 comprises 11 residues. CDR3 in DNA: TGTGCTGCGAACCAAGGGGGTGGCTACACCTTC. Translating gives CAANQGGGYTF.

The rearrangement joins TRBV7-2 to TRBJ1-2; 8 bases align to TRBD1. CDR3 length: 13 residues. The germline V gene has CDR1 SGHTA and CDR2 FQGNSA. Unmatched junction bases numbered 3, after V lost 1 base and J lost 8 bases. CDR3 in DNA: TGTGCCAGCAGCTTAGGACAGGGGAGGGGCTACACCTTC. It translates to CASSLGQGRGYTF.

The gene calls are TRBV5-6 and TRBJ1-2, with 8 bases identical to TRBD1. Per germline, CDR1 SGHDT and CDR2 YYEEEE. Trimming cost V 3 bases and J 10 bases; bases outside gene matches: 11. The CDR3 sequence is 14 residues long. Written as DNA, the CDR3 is TGTGCCAGCAGCTCGGACAGGGAACAGTGGACCTACACCTTC. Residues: CASSSDREQWTYTF.